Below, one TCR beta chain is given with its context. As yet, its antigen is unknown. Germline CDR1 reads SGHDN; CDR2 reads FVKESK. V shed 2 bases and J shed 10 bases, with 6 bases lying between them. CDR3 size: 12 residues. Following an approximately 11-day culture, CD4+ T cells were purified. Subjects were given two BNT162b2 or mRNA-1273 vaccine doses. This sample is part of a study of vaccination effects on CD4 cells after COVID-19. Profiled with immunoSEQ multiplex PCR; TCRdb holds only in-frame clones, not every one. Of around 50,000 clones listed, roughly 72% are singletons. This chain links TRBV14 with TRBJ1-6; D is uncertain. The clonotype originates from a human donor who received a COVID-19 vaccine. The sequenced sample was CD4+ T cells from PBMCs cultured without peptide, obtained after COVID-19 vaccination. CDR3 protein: CASSQPRSPLHF. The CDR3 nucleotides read TGTGCCAGCAGCCAACCTCGGTCACCCCTCCACTTT.